These 31 T cell receptor beta chains came from one sample sequenced in a study of control samples from healthy donors and cancer patients. TCRdb keeps only in-frame clones here, not all; method: immunoSEQ multiplex PCR. This sample carries 75,000 to 100,000 clones, roughly 92% of them seen once, and the ten largest clones take less than 3.5%. Source material: blood. The receptors originated from a human donor in good health. The donor label of this sample is uncertain.

This clone was picked up a small number of times. The junction differs from germline at one of its ends, possibly a read error. This sequence joins TRBV7-7 and TRBJ2-2; D gene unclear. The length of the CDR3 is 13 residues. In germline, CDR1 is SSHAT, CDR2 FNYEAQ (reference sequence). As DNA, the CDR3 is TGTGCTAGCAGCCCTGATACCACCGGGGAGCTGTTTTTT. Its protein product is CASSPDTTGELFF.

The rearrangement joins TRBV6-1 to TRBJ1-2; possible D gene TRBD1, 5 bases. This CDR3 is 14 amino acids long. CDR1 and CDR2 (germline): MNHNS, SASEGT. V lost 2 bases to trimming and J lost 4 bases, with 11 bases between them. The CDR3 sequence is CASSETGQFYGYTF. CDR3 DNA sequence: TGTGCCAGCAGTGAAACCGGACAATTCTATGGCTACACCTTC.

In this sample, this clone turned up a few times. The chain recombines TRBV20-1 with TRBJ2-2, with D perhaps assigned TRBD1 or TRBD2 (5 bases each). The CDR3 has 14 residues. Germline CDR1 and CDR2: DFQATT and SNEGSKA (reference sequence). Trimming left V 3 bases short and J 6 bases short, with 14 bases between. CDR3 residues: CSASLNMGAGELFF. CDR3 DNA: TGCAGTGCTAGTCTCAATATGGGGGCCGGGGAGCTGTTTTTT.

The V gene is TRBV11-3, the J gene TRBJ2-2; D gene unclear. CDR1 and CDR2 from the germline V gene are SGHNT and YENEEA. Trimming shortened V by 5 bases and J by 1 base, and 8 bases separated the two germline ends. CDR3 length equals 14 residues. The DNA of the CDR3 is TGTGCCAGCAGCGGAAGTGGGAACACCGGGGAGCTGTTTTTT. It yields the protein CASSGSGNTGELFF.

The rearrangement links TRBV5-1 to TRBJ1-1, with 9 bases identical to TRBD1. The CDR3 totals 14 residues. Germline CDR1 and CDR2: SGHRS and YFSETQ. With V trimmed by 5 bases and J by 6 bases, 8 bases remained unmatched. Here the CDR3 DNA reads TGCGCCAGCAGACCGGACAGGGGTCGGGCTGAAGCTTTCTTT. Its translation is CASRPDRGRAEAFF.

This clone came up a few times. The chain uses TRBV2 and TRBJ2-7; no clear D gene. This CDR3 is built from 11 residues. Germline assignment: CDR1 SNHLY and CDR2 FYNNEI. V shed 2 bases and J shed 4 bases, with 3 bases lying between them. CDR3 protein: CASSENYEQYF. The CDR3 DNA reads as TGTGCCAGCAGTGAAAATTACGAGCAGTACTTC.

The genes are TRBV29-1 and TRBJ1-3, with a possible D match to TRBD1 (5 bases). V gave up 8 bases and J gave up 2 bases, with 19 bases separating them. The V gene's germline CDR1 is SQVTM and CDR2 ANQGSEA. The CDR3 spans 15 residues. The chain's CDR3 is CSFQLVQGPGNTIYF. CDR3 sequence (DNA): TGCAGCTTCCAGCTGGTTCAGGGTCCTGGAAACACCATATATTTT.

The rearrangement links TRBV5-1 to TRBJ1-1; D uncertain. The CDR3 is made up of 15 amino acids. Germline V CDR1 and CDR2: SGHRS, YFSETQ. V lost 0 bases and J 1 base, leaving 10 bases between the germline ends. CDR3 bases: TGCGCCAGCAGCTTGGTTTGGGCAACGAACACTGAAGCTTTCTTT. Translation gives CASSLVWATNTEAFF.

V gene TRBV28 combines with J gene TRBJ2-1; 9 positions match TRBD2. The CDR3 runs 13 residues. Germline V gene data show CDR1 as MDHEN and CDR2 as SYDVKM. V shed 8 bases and J 6 bases; nucleotides not matched to a gene: 5. Here the CDR3 reads CASVFSGGNEQFF. CDR3 nucleotide sequence: TGTGCCAGCGTTTTTAGCGGGGGCAATGAGCAGTTCTTC. Combining the CDR3 with reference TRBV28 and TRBJ2-1 gives the whole variable domain DVKVTQSSRYLVKRTGEKVFLECVQDMDHENMFWYRQDPGLGLRLIYFSYDVKMKEKGDIPEGYSVSREKKERFSLILESASTNQTSMYLCASVFSGGNEQFFGPGTRLTVL.

This rearrangement joins TRBV5-1 to TRBJ2-7; 9 nucleotides agree with TRBD1. With 0 bases clipped from V and 5 bases from J, the junction kept 6 bases outside the gene matches. The CDR3 totals 15 residues. From germline, CDR1 is SGHRS and CDR2 YFSETQ. The CDR3 sequence: CASSLGQGVENEQYF. Here the CDR3 DNA reads TGCGCCAGCAGCTTGGGACAGGGGGTTGAGAACGAGCAGTACTTC.

The CDR3 reads CASSVVGVGGLYNEQFF. CDR3 nucleotide sequence: TGTGCCAGCAGCGTAGTCGGGGTCGGGGGGCTCTACAATGAGCAGTTCTTC. This chain joins TRBV9 and TRBJ2-1, with a weak D call TRBD2 (7 bases). The CDR3 spans 17 residues. V shed 0 bases and J shed 3 bases, with 16 bases lying between them. Germline assignment: CDR1 SGDLS and CDR2 YYNGEE.

The chain uses TRBV12-3 or TRBV12-4 and TRBJ1-4; D remains unclear. V dropped 5 bases and J dropped 12 bases, with 10 bases sitting between them. The CDR3 loop spans 11 amino acids. The CDR3, as DNA: TGTGCCAGCAGTCTCGGGCCCGAACTGTTTTTT. Translated, it gives CASSLGPELFF.

This clone was seen a handful of times. The rearrangement links TRBV18 to TRBJ2-2, with a possible D match to TRBD2 (5 bases). There are 16 residues in the CDR3. Trimming shortened V by 2 bases and J by 4 bases, and 14 bases separated the two germline ends. Germline lookup yields CDR1 KGHSH and CDR2 LQKENI. The CDR3 nucleotides are TGTGCCAGCTCACCAGGCAGCCTCGCGGGCACCGGGGAGCTGTTTTTT. Its translation: CASSPGSLAGTGELFF.

The CDR3 loop reads CASSSGQGGTQYF. The CDR3 DNA reads as TGTGCCAGCAGCTCCGGACAGGGCGGGACCCAGTACTTC. The chain employs TRBV11-3 and TRBJ2-5, with 8 bases fitting TRBD1. The length of the CDR3 is 13 residues. CDR1 is SGHNT, CDR2 YENEEA, per germline. Trimming took 4 bases from V and 7 from J; bases not matched to a gene: 5.

The chain uses TRBV2 and TRBJ2-2; D uncertain. The CDR3 has 12 amino acids. Trimming stripped 6 bases from V and 3 bases from J, with 5 bases between. Germline CDR1 SNHLY, CDR2 FYNNEI. CDR3 loop: CASSGHTGELFF. DNA of the CDR3: TGTGCCAGCAGCGGACACACCGGGGAGCTGTTTTTT.

The chain combines TRBV19 with TRBJ1-1; D is perhaps TRBD1 (6 bases). In germline, CDR1 is LNHDA, CDR2 SQIVND (reference sequence). The CDR3 contains 18 residues. The V end was cut by 3 bases, the J end by 0 bases, with 20 bases between. CDR3 in DNA: TGTGCCAGTAGTATCCCGCGAGGGGGTGCGGGAATGAACACTGAAGCTTTCTTT. Its protein product is CASSIPRGGAGMNTEAFF. Full variable domain (rest looked up from reference TRBV19 and TRBJ1-1): DGGITQSPKYLFRKEGQNVTLSCEQNLNHDAMYWYRQDPGQGLRLIYYSQIVNDFQKGDIAEGYSVSREKKESFPLTVTSAQKNPTAFYLCASSIPRGGAGMNTEAFFGQGTRLTVV.

V is TRBV11-2 and J is TRBJ1-1; no clear D gene. Between the trimmed V and J ends, which lost 4 bases and 0 bases, there was a span of 3 bases. Germline CDR1 is SGHAT and CDR2 is FQNNGV. The length of the CDR3 is 12 residues. The CDR3 sequence: CASSSVNTEAFF. The CDR3 DNA is TGTGCCAGCAGCTCAGTGAACACTGAAGCTTTCTTT.

The chain links TRBV7-2 to TRBJ1-1; TRBD1 aligns across 7 bases. This CDR3 comprises 16 residues. V lost 5 bases, J lost 3 bases, and 12 bases stayed unmatched. The germline V gene encodes CDR1 SGHTA and CDR2 FQGNSA. The CDR3 here is CASSLDRVKVYTEAFF. The CDR3 region has the DNA TGTGCCAGCAGCCTCGACAGGGTTAAGGTTTACACTGAAGCTTTCTTT.

V usage is TRBV9 and J usage is TRBJ2-7; TRBD1 agrees at 7 bases. Germline values: CDR1 SGDLS, CDR2 YYNGEE. J lost 5 bases, V lost 4 bases, and 9 bases had no gene match. The CDR3 spans 14 residues. CDR3 loop: CASSPSGTVHEQYF. The CDR3 bases are TGTGCCAGCAGCCCATCCGGGACAGTCCACGAGCAGTACTTC.

This rearrangement joins TRBV6-5 to TRBJ1-6; possibly TRBD1 for D (6 bases). Trimming pared 6 bases from V and 7 bases from J, leaving 13 bases between. The CDR3 consists of 14 residues. Germline loops: CDR1 MNHEY, CDR2 SVGAGI. The CDR3 DNA reads as TGTGCCAGCAGGTCCCGGGACACCAATTCACCCCTCCACTTT. Amino acid sequence: CASRSRDTNSPLHF.

The chain has TRBV6-5 and TRBJ1-1; no clear D. This CDR3 spans 13 amino acids. Per germline, CDR1 MNHEY and CDR2 SVGAGI. Trimming left V 2 bases short and J 1 base short, with 5 bases between. In DNA, the CDR3 is TGTGCCAGCAGTTACGCGGAGAACACTGAAGCTTTCTTT. This gives the protein CASSYAENTEAFF.

This sequence joins TRBV5-1 and TRBJ2-1; 11 bases map to TRBD1. The CDR3 runs to 15 residues. The germline CDR1 and CDR2 sequences are SGHRS and YFSETQ. V was pared by 4 bases and J by 4 bases, with 4 bases of the junction left unmatched. The chain's CDR3 is CASSTGQGDYNEQFF. The CDR3 DNA reads as TGCGCCAGCAGCACGGGACAGGGGGATTACAATGAGCAGTTCTTC.

The chain joins TRBV5-1 to TRBJ1-5; the D gene is possibly TRBD1 (5 bases). The ends were cut back, 4 bases at V and 4 bases at J, with 21 bases in the middle. The CDR3 is made up of 17 amino acids. Germline CDR1 is SGHRS and CDR2 is YFSETQ. CDR3 sequence (DNA): TGCGCCAGCAGCCAGCGGGACTCCCAGGATCGGAATCAGCCCCAGCATTTT. Encoded protein: CASSQRDSQDRNQPQHF.

V and J are TRBV27 and TRBJ2-5; D is ambiguous. V gave up 8 bases and J gave up 1 base, with 14 bases separating them. CDR1 MNHEY and CDR2 SMNVEV come from the germline V gene (reference sequence). The CDR3 extends over 14 amino acids. The CDR3 sequence: CASSPPGFQETQYF. In DNA form, the CDR3 reads TGTGCCAGCTCCCCGCCGGGCTTCCAAGAGACCCAGTACTTC.

V and J are TRBV27 and TRBJ1-1; D not resolved. V gave up 8 bases and J gave up 0 bases, with 13 bases separating them. The CDR3 sequence is 14 residues long. Germline values: CDR1 MNHEY, CDR2 SMNVEV (reference sequence). This CDR3 reads CASSGGRMNTEAFF. DNA for the CDR3: TGTGCCAGCTCCGGAGGAAGGATGAACACTGAAGCTTTCTTT.

This sequence joins TRBV9 and TRBJ2-7, with TRBD1 matching over 10 bases. Germline V CDR1 and CDR2: SGDLS, YYNGEE. There are 16 residues in the CDR3. Trimming removed 4 bases from V and 3 bases from J; junction bases left unmatched: 10. CDR3 protein: CASSLRQGAGVYEQYF. CDR3 nucleotides: TGTGCCAGCAGCCTAAGACAGGGGGCAGGGGTCTACGAGCAGTACTTC.

V gene TRBV27 combines with J gene TRBJ1-5; the D gene is possibly TRBD1 (6 bases). Germline V gives CDR1 MNHEY, CDR2 SMNVEV (reference sequence). V was cut by 5 bases and J by 3 bases, with 11 bases left in between. This CDR3 is 14 amino acids long. CDR3 coding DNA: TGTGCCAGCAGTCCCGGACAGTACAATCAGCCCCAGCATTTT. Its protein product is CASSPGQYNQPQHF.

The V and J genes are TRBV7-2 and TRBJ1-2, with 8 bases matching TRBD1. Losses at the gene ends were 3 bases for V and 5 bases for J; bases not matched to a gene: 5. The V gene's germline CDR1 is SGHTA and CDR2 FQGNSA. There are 14 residues in the CDR3. The CDR3 DNA reads TGTGCCAGCAGCTTCGGGACAGGAGGTTATGGCTACACCTTC. Amino acids: CASSFGTGGYGYTF. Full variable domain (remainder filled in from reference TRBV7-2 and TRBJ1-2): GAGVSQSPSNKVTEKGKDVELRCDPISGHTALYWYRQSLGQGLEFLIYFQGNSAPDKSGLPSDRFSAERTGGSVSTLTIQRTQQEDSAVYLCASSFGTGGYGYTFGSGTRLTVV.

This chain's CDR3 is CASSRDGYEQYV. In DNA, the CDR3 is TGTGCCAGCAGTAGGGACGGCTACGAGCAGTACGTC. The chain carries TRBV7-8 and TRBJ2-7; D may be TRBD1 or TRBD2 (5 bases each). Germline V lookup: CDR1 SGHVS, CDR2 FQNEAQ. This CDR3 is built from 12 residues. V shed 6 bases and J shed 3 bases, with 9 bases lying between them.

This clone has a single count. The rearrangement links TRBV15 to TRBJ1-3, with 7 bases matching TRBD1. Germline trimming cut 3 bases from V and 4 bases from J; bases unmatched to any gene: 6. In germline, CDR1 is LNHNV, CDR2 YYDKDF (reference sequence). The CDR3 is made up of 15 amino acids. The CDR3 protein is CATSRTGQLGNTIYF. CDR3 sequence (DNA): TGTGCCACCAGCAGGACGGGACAGTTGGGAAACACCATATATTTT.

The chain combines TRBV24-1 with TRBJ2-5; possible D gene TRBD1, 6 bases. Between the trimmed V and J ends, which lost 3 bases and 0 bases, there was a span of 7 bases. The CDR3 loop spans 14 amino acids. The germline CDR1 and CDR2 sequences are KGHDR and SFDVKD. CDR3 bases: TGTGCCACCAGTGATGGGACATACCAAGAGACCCAGTACTTC. It translates to CATSDGTYQETQYF.